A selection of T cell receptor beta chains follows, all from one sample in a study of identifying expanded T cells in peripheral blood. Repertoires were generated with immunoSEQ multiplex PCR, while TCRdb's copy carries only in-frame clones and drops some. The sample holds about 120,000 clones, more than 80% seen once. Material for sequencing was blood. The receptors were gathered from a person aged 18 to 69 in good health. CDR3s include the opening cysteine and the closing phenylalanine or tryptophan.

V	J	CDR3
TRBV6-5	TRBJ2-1	CASSTSNEQFF
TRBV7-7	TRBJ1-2	CASTPLVGADRYGYTF
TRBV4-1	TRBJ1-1	CASSQEWRLNTEAFF
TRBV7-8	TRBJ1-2	CASSPSGSGQIINYGYTF
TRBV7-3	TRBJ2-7	CASSLTETYEQYF
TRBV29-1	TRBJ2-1	CSVDIRGREFF
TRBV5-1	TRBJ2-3	CASSLLSWGVMRQYF
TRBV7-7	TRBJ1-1	CASSLTANTEAFF
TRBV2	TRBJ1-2	CASSEQRWGGSYTF
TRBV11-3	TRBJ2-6	CASTTTAGANVLTF
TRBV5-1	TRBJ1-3	CASSPIGNTIYF
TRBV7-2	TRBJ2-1	CASSLVQLQTEEQFF
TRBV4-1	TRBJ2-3	CASSMAGAVVPDTQYF
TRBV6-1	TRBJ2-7	CASSAPATGRYEQYF
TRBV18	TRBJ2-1	CASSPAGQTYNEQFF
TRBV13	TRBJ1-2	CASSGGGAIGTYGYTF
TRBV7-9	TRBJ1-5	CASSLGGQNQPQHF
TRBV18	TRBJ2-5	CASSPREKQTQYF
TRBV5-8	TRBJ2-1	CASSLAKGFGHNEQFF
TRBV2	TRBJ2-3	CASSQYTQYF